This passage covers 9 T cell receptor beta chains from one sample sequenced in a study of blood T cell repertoires in COVID-19 (dated by TCRdb to about 2020). Libraries were made using the immunoSEQ multiplex PCR assay. Sourced from immuneACCESS, this table was stored by TCRdb with only in-frame sequences that have V and J called. A share of the clones is absent; for the studies checked, an unresolved V gene accounts for under half, and the remainder has no known explanation. The sample records about 250,000 clones, 86% of which are singletons. In total, the top ten clones hold roughly 6.2% of the sample. Sequencing input: peripheral blood. Receptor source: a woman over 75 with COVID-19, enrolled during active disease.

This chain connects TRBV5-1 to TRBJ2-1; 14 bases match TRBD2. V lost 1 base to trimming and J lost 7 bases; unmatched junction nucleotides: 7. This CDR3 has 17 amino acids. Germline V gives CDR1 SGHRS, CDR2 YFSETQ. The chain's CDR3 is CASSLQGLAGAGNEQFF. In nucleotides, the CDR3 is TGCGCCAGCAGCTTGCAGGGACTAGCGGGGGCGGGGAATGAGCAGTTCTTC.

The chain links TRBV5-1 to TRBJ2-7; 9 positions agree with TRBD1. The germline V gene encodes CDR1 SGHRS and CDR2 YFSETQ. The CDR3 loop spans 17 amino acids. With V trimmed by 4 bases and J by 3 bases, 14 bases remained unmatched. The CDR3 nucleotides read TGCGCCAGCAGCCAATACCCCCCGGGACAGGGCTACTACGAGCAGTACTTC. It is translated as CASSQYPPGQGYYEQYF.

The rearrangement joins TRBV9 to TRBJ1-6; D unclear. The V and J ends lost 0 bases and 10 bases respectively, with 8 bases between them. The CDR3 consists of 13 residues. Germline V CDR1 and CDR2: SGDLS, YYNGEE. The CDR3 spells CASSVEIGSPLHF. CDR3 DNA: TGTGCCAGCAGCGTAGAGATCGGGTCACCCCTCCACTTT. Filled out from reference TRBV9 and TRBJ1-6, the complete variable domain reads DSGVTQTPKHLITATGQRVTLRCSPRSGDLSVYWYQQSLDQGLQFLIQYYNGEERAKGNILERFSAQQFPDLHSELNLSSLELGDSALYFCASSVEIGSPLHFGNGTRLTVT.

The rearrangement links TRBV19 to TRBJ2-2, with 10 bases fitting TRBD1. V lost 9 bases to trimming and J lost 6 bases; unmatched junction nucleotides: 10. Germline V gene data show CDR1 as LNHDA and CDR2 as SQIVND (reference sequence). The CDR3 is made up of 15 amino acids. CDR3 DNA sequence: TGTGCCAGCCGCCCGGGACAGGGGCCCCCCGGGGAGCTGTTTTTT. Translating it yields CASRPGQGPPGELFF.

This clone has only one observation. DNA of the CDR3: TGTGCCAGCAGCTTGGTAGCAGCCCAAAACTATGGCTACACCTTC. Translation: CASSLVAAQNYGYTF. J is TRBJ1-2 and V is TRBV5-4; D is unclear. The CDR3 length is 15 residues. Trimming took off 0 bases at V and 2 bases at J, with 11 bases between the two ends. CDR1 SGHNT and CDR2 YYREEE come from the germline V gene (reference sequence).

The CDR3 protein is CASSPSGTVIETQYF. The CDR3 nucleotides are TGTGCCAGCAGCCCGAGCGGGACGGTCATAGAGACCCAGTACTTC. V and J are TRBV7-2 and TRBJ2-5; 7 nucleotides match TRBD2. Germline-derived CDR1 and CDR2 are SGHTA and FQGNSA. Trimming cost V 5 bases and J 4 bases; bases outside gene matches: 10. The length of the CDR3 is 15 residues.

In DNA form, the CDR3 reads TGTGCCAGCTCACCACCAAACAGAGATAATAGCAATCAGCCCCAGCATTTT. It is translated as CASSPPNRDNSNQPQHF. The genes are TRBV18 and TRBJ1-5; unclear D gene. CDR1 KGHSH and CDR2 LQKENI come from the germline V gene. Trimming took 0 bases from V and 0 from J, leaving 12 bases between them. The CDR3 runs 17 residues.

CDR3 amino acids: CASSLVGQNTEAFF. DNA of the CDR3: TGTGCCAGCAGCCTTGTGGGCCAGAACACTGAAGCTTTCTTT. This sequence joins TRBV5-4 and TRBJ1-1; no clear D. This CDR3 has 14 amino acids. V was trimmed by 4 bases and J by 1 base, leaving 11 bases between them. Germline V gene data show CDR1 as SGHNT and CDR2 as YYREEE (reference sequence).

This clone has a single count. The gene calls are TRBV6-6 and TRBJ1-1; D perhaps matches TRBD1 (6 bases). The V end lost 2 bases, the J end lost 10 bases, and 14 bases lay between the germline ends. Germline CDR1 reads MNHNY; CDR2 reads SVGAGI (reference sequence). This CDR3 has 13 residues. The CDR3 region has the DNA TGTGCCAGCAGTTACGACAGGAAAGGAAGAGCTTTCTTT. Translation: CASSYDRKGRAFF.